These 27 T cell receptor beta chains were sequenced from one sample in a study of CD8+CD57+ T cells in acquired aplastic anemia. Individuals selected for sequencing had exhibited CD8+CD57+ cell expansion on flow cytometry. Genomic DNA served as template for TCR beta VDJ and CDR3 profiling. TCRdb re-called the reads through MiXCR, storing one row per CDR3 protein. The top ten clones hold roughly three fifths of a sample with around 210,000 distinct CDR3 sequences, 55% to 65% of them seen once. Sample: sorted CD4+, CD8+, or CD8+CD57+ T cells (not recorded which) from PBMCs. These receptors all come from a human donor with aplastic anemia.

The chain combines TRBV15 with TRBJ2-5; tentatively, D is TRBD1 (5 bases). There are 12 residues in the CDR3. Trimming removed 1 base from V and 11 bases from J, with 11 bases in between. The germline CDR1 and CDR2 sequences are LNHNV and YYDKDF (reference sequence). The CDR3 spells CATSRGQGRQYF. The CDR3 DNA sequence: TGTGCCACCAGCAGAGGGCAGGGCCGACAGTACTTC.

This chain joins TRBV6-6 and TRBJ2-7; a possible D gene is TRBD1 (6 bases). CDR1 MNHNY and CDR2 SVGAGI come from the germline V gene (reference sequence). The CDR3 sequence is 15 residues long. V was clipped by 6 bases and J by 6 bases, with 21 bases between them. The CDR3 DNA is TGTGCCAGCAGCCCCGAGGCTGGGGGCGCGTCCGAGCAGTACTTC. Translating it yields CASSPEAGGASEQYF.

V usage is TRBV20-1 and J usage is TRBJ2-5; 11 bases align to TRBD2. Germline-derived CDR1 and CDR2 are DFQATT and SNEGSKA (reference sequence). V lost 1 base to trimming and J lost 4 bases; unmatched junction nucleotides: 2. The CDR3 runs 14 residues. In nucleotides, the CDR3 is TGCAGTGCTAGAGGACTAGCGGGGCTAGAGACCCAGTACTTC. Its protein is CSARGLAGLETQYF.

This clonotype was seen only once. J is TRBJ2-3 and V is TRBV7-2; a weak D match, TRBD1 (5 bases). Trimming stripped 2 bases from V and 2 bases from J, with 14 bases between. This CDR3 spans 16 amino acids. Germline assignment: CDR1 SGHTA and CDR2 FQGNSA. CDR3 in amino acids: CASSLFSGADTDTQYF. DNA for the CDR3: TGTGCCAGCAGCTTATTCTCTGGGGCAGACACAGATACGCAGTATTTT.

The chain joins TRBV2 to TRBJ1-4; no clear D gene. CDR3 length: 11 amino acids. V dropped 6 bases and J dropped 5 bases, with 4 bases sitting between them. Germline loops: CDR1 SNHLY, CDR2 FYNNEI. CDR3 loop: CASRANEKLFF. The CDR3 DNA reads TGTGCCAGCAGGGCCAATGAAAAACTGTTTTTT. The variable domain in full, completed from reference TRBV2 and TRBJ1-4, reads EPEVTQTPSHQVTQMGQEVILRCVPISNHLYFYWYRQILGQKVEFLVSFYNNEISEKSEIFDDQFSVERPDGSNFTLKIRSTKLEDSAMYFCASRANEKLFFGSGTQLSVL.

This chain connects TRBV20-1 to TRBJ2-5; TRBD1 agrees at 9 bases. The CDR3 extends over 16 amino acids. The germline V gene encodes CDR1 DFQATT and CDR2 SNEGSKA (reference sequence). Trimming removed 2 bases from V and 7 bases from J; junction bases left unmatched: 14. The CDR3 DNA reads as TGCAGTGCTAGACCTCGGACAGGGGAGGGTCCAAGGACCCAGTACTTC. It specifies CSARPRTGEGPRTQYF.

This chain connects TRBV6-5 to TRBJ2-5; D gene uncertain. CDR3 size: 11 residues. Trimming shortened V by 11 bases and J by 0 bases, and 7 bases separated the two germline ends. The germline V gene encodes CDR1 MNHEY and CDR2 SVGAGI. CDR3 sequence reads: CAGKYQETQYF. The CDR3 DNA follows: TGTGCCGGAAAATACCAAGAGACCCAGTACTTC.

The J gene is TRBJ2-5, the V gene TRBV20-1, with 8 bases identical to TRBD1. Germline assignment: CDR1 DFQATT and CDR2 SNEGSKA (reference sequence). J was trimmed by 5 bases and V by 2 bases; bases with no gene match: 7. The CDR3 is 14 residues long. CDR3 nucleotide sequence: TGCAGTGCTAGAAAGACAGGGGAATGGGAGACCCAGTACTTC. This codes for CSARKTGEWETQYF.

The chain joins TRBV5-8 to TRBJ2-3; 7 positions match TRBD2. After removal of 1 base from V and 2 bases from J, the junction contained 7 bases not matched to a gene. This CDR3 comprises 16 residues. Germline CDR1 reads SGHTS; CDR2 reads YDEGEE. The DNA for the CDR3 is TGTGCCAGCAGCTTGTCCCTAGCGGCCCCCACAGATACGCAGTATTTT. It encodes CASSLSLAAPTDTQYF.

This sequence joins TRBV24-1 and TRBJ2-7; tentatively, D is TRBD1 or TRBD2 (5 bases each). Trimming left V 4 bases short and J 2 bases short, with 11 bases between. This CDR3 is 14 amino acids long. The germline gives CDR1 KGHDR, CDR2 SFDVKD. CDR3 nucleotide sequence: TGTGCCACCAGTGACTCTGGGACGGCCTACGAGCAGTACTTC. Translating it yields CATSDSGTAYEQYF.

This chain links TRBV10-2 with TRBJ2-3; 13 bases are a match to TRBD2. V lost 3 bases and J lost 2; bases outside the gene matches: 14. Germline V gives CDR1 WSHSY, CDR2 SAAADI. The CDR3 has 20 residues. CDR3 region: CASSDLMGLAGSHNTDTQYF. In nucleotides, the CDR3 is TGCGCCAGCAGTGACCTTATGGGACTAGCGGGGTCCCATAACACAGATACGCAGTATTTT.

This clonotype appeared once. The junction and the germline gene differ at one end; a read error may be behind it. The V gene is TRBV28, the J gene TRBJ1-4; maybe TRBD1 (5 bases). The CDR3 contains 14 residues. In germline, CDR1 is MDHEN, CDR2 SYDVKM. CDR3 sequence reads: CASSLTARNEKLLF. DNA of the CDR3: TGTGCCAGCAGCCTGACAGCCCGAAATGAAAAACTGCTTTTT.

This rearrangement joins TRBV7-2 to TRBJ2-7, with D perhaps matching TRBD1 or TRBD2 (6 bases each). Between the trimmed V and J ends, which lost 1 base and 5 bases, there was a span of 15 bases. From germline, CDR1 is SGHTA and CDR2 FQGNSA. The CDR3 is 15 residues long. For the CDR3, the DNA is TGTGCCAGCAGCTTAGGGGGGGCCGCCCGGGACGAGCAGTACTTC. Translated, it gives CASSLGGAARDEQYF.

This clonotype came up a few times. The chain combines TRBV9 with TRBJ2-1; 9 bases are shared with TRBD2. Per germline, CDR1 SGDLS and CDR2 YYNGEE. CDR3 length: 15 amino acids. Trimming at V came to 3 bases and at J to 8 bases, leaving 9 bases not matched to a gene. CDR3 sequence: CASSARGGAGYEQFF. The CDR3, as DNA: TGTGCCAGCAGCGCTCGCGGGGGGGCCGGCTATGAGCAGTTCTTC.

The DNA of the CDR3 is TGTGCCAGCTCCACTAAGCCGCGGGGGGGAGCAGATACGCAGTATTTT. Translation gives CASSTKPRGGADTQYF. The chain combines TRBV9 with TRBJ2-3, with 9 bases fitting TRBD2. The V segment lost 7 bases and the J segment 4 bases; nucleotides outside the gene matches: 13. Germline-derived CDR1 and CDR2 are SGDLS and YYNGEE. CDR3 length: 16 amino acids. Filled out from reference TRBV9 and TRBJ2-3, the complete variable domain reads DSGVTQTPKHLITATGQRVTLRCSPRSGDLSVYWYQQSLDQGLQFLIQYYNGEERAKGNILERFSAQQFPDLHSELNLSSLELGDSALYFCASSTKPRGGADTQYFGPGTRLTVL.

The J gene is TRBJ2-1, the V gene TRBV19; 13 bases are shared with TRBD2. V gave up 4 bases and J gave up 5 bases; unmatched junction bases: 5. This CDR3 is 16 amino acids long. Germline CDR1 reads LNHDA; CDR2 reads SQIVND (reference sequence). Written as DNA, the CDR3 is TGTGCCAGTAGTAAACCGGGACTAGCGGGAAACAATGAGCAGTTCTTC. Protein product: CASSKPGLAGNNEQFF.

There are a few counts of this clonotype. This chain joins TRBV15 and TRBJ2-1; 8 nucleotides line up with TRBD2. The V gene end was trimmed by 3 bases and the J gene end by 10 bases; junction bases not matched to a gene: 5. Germline V CDR1 and CDR2: LNHNV, YYDKDF (reference sequence). This CDR3 contains 13 residues. DNA of the CDR3: TGTGCCACCAGCAGCTCGGAGCGGGGGGAGCAGTTCTTC. As protein: CATSSSERGEQFF.

This clonotype came up many times. CDR3 protein: CSAIGNTGELFF. The CDR3 region has the DNA TGCAGTGCTATCGGGAACACCGGGGAGCTGTTTTTT. The chain employs TRBV20-1 and TRBJ2-2; D uncertain. The CDR3 spans 12 residues. Germline CDR1 reads DFQATT; CDR2 reads SNEGSKA (reference sequence). V shed 4 bases and J shed 1 base, with 4 bases lying between them.

This clonotype appeared a few times. The chain employs TRBV7-9 and TRBJ2-5; D remains ambiguous. The CDR3 runs to 11 residues. Germline lookup yields CDR1 SEHNR and CDR2 FQNEAQ (reference sequence). Trimming cost V 5 bases and J 1 base, with 2 bases left between them. CDR3 DNA sequence: TGTGCCAGCAGCCCCCAAGAGACCCAGTACTTC. Translated, it gives CASSPQETQYF.

CDR3 loop: CASRLDSGGTQYF. The CDR3 coding sequence is TGTGCCAGCAGGCTAGACAGCGGGGGGACCCAGTACTTC. The rearrangement joins TRBV12-5 to TRBJ2-5, with TRBD2 identical over 8 bases. CDR1 and CDR2 from the germline V gene are LGHNT and FRNRAP. The CDR3 contains 13 residues.

V gene TRBV2 combines with J gene TRBJ2-7; TRBD2 matches at 8 bases. CDR3 length: 17 residues. The V gene's germline CDR1 is SNHLY and CDR2 FYNNEI. Trimming at V came to 3 bases and at J to 2 bases, leaving 12 bases not matched to a gene. CDR3 DNA: TGTGCCAGCAGTGACCTTATGGCTAGCGGGCAAGCCTACGAGCAGTACTTC. It translates to CASSDLMASGQAYEQYF.

The rearrangement joins TRBV13 to TRBJ1-4; D remains unclear. CDR1 is PRHDT and CDR2 is FYEKMQ in the germline V gene (reference sequence). Trimming removed 3 bases at V and 14 bases at J, with 13 bases between. This CDR3 region has 12 residues. DNA for the CDR3: TGTGCCAGCAGCTTTTGGGCTAGCGGGCTGTTTTTT. It yields the protein CASSFWASGLFF.

Comment on this clonotype: A read error is likely, as this CDR3 ends without the conserved phenylalanine or tryptophan. J is TRBJ2-6 and V is TRBV19; a weak D match, TRBD2 (5 bases). CDR3 length: 18 residues. V was cut by 3 bases and J by 0 bases, with 15 bases left in between. Germline V gene lookup returns CDR1 LNHDA and CDR2 SQIVND (reference sequence). The CDR3 coding sequence is TGTGCCAGTAGTATCGGAGGAGGTATCCCCTCTGGGGCCAACGTCCTGACTTGC. Encoded protein: CASSIGGGIPSGANVLTC.

This clonotype was seen once. The chain has TRBV12-3 or TRBV12-4 and TRBJ2-7; either TRBD1 or TRBD2 may supply D (5 bases each). Between the trimmed V and J ends, which lost 6 bases and 3 bases, there was a span of 18 bases. The CDR3 totals 15 residues. CDR3 coding DNA: TGTGCCAGCAGCGCTCAGGGAGCCCCCTACTACGAGCAGTACTTC. Amino acids: CASSAQGAPYYEQYF.

In this sample, this clonotype turned up a few times. The V call is TRBV29-1, the J call TRBJ2-3, with 7 bases identical to TRBD1. Germline trimming cut 5 bases from V and 0 bases from J; bases unmatched to any gene: 5. Per the germline V gene, CDR1 is SQVTM and CDR2 is ANQGSEA. The CDR3 loop spans 14 amino acids. Written as DNA, the CDR3 is TGCAGCGTTCCAAACAGGGGCAGCACAGATACGCAGTATTTT. Translating gives CSVPNRGSTDTQYF.

This chain joins TRBV7-9 and TRBJ2-1; D unclear. Trimming removed 2 bases from V and 10 bases from J, with 6 bases in between. Germline V gene sequence: CDR1 SEHNR, CDR2 FQNEAQ (reference sequence). This CDR3 is built from 11 residues. The CDR3 sequence is CASSLSTEQFF. DNA of the CDR3: TGTGCCAGCAGCTTATCAACCGAGCAGTTCTTC.

The V and J genes are TRBV10-3 and TRBJ1-2; D is unclear. This CDR3 comprises 15 residues. V was cut by 4 bases and J by 3 bases, with 15 bases left in between. CDR1 ENHRY and CDR2 SYGVKD come from the germline V gene. The CDR3 region is CAISVESDTHYGYTF. The CDR3 DNA reads TGTGCCATCAGTGTTGAGTCCGATACTCACTATGGCTACACCTTC.